The T cell receptor beta chain described here comes from a study of breast tumors, draining lymph nodes, adjacent tissues. Notes on the study in general: The data were judged consistent with most tumor T cells coming from lymph node and expanding in tumor.

Each CDR3 protein is one row after TCRdb ran MiXCR on the multiplex PCR reads. This table has some 83,000 distinct CDR3 sequences, roughly 19% appearing once. Axillary draining lymph nodes of breast cancer patients supplied the node samples. Germline-derived CDR1 and CDR2 are MNHEY and SVGAGI. Trimming took off 5 bases at V and 7 bases at J, with 23 bases between the two ends. This CDR3 contains 17 residues. Note on this clonotype: What it binds is unknown. Possible read error: a much larger clone is one base away.

Material for sequencing was axillary lymph node tissue. V gene TRBV6-5 combines with J gene TRBJ1-4; possibly TRBD1 for D (6 bases). The sequence derives from a female donor with breast cancer. Some clones in this sample may be carry-over from other donors' samples. The CDR3 sequence is CASSRPLGSGVGEKLFF. CDR3 nucleotide sequence: TGTGCCAGCAGTCGACCTTTGGGTTCAGGGGTCGGTGAAAAACTGTTTTTT.